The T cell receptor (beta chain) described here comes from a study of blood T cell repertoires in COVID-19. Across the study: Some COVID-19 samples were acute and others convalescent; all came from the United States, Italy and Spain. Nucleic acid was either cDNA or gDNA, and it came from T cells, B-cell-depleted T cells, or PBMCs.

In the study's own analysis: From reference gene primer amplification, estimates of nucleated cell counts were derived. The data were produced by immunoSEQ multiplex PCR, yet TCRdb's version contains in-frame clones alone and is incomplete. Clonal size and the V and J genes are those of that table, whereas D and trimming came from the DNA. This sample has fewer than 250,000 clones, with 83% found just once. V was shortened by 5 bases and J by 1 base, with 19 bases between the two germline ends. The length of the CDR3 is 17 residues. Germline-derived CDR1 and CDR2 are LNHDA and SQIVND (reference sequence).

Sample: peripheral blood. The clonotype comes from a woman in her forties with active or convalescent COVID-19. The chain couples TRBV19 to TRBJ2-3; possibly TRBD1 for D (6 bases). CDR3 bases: TGTGCCAGTAGTTCCCAAAACAGGGCCTGGGGCACAGATACGCAGTATTTT. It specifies CASSSQNRAWGTDTQYF.